The 27 T cell receptor beta chains below come from one sample, sequenced in a study of shared clonotypes between healthy human individuals. The protocol was immunoSEQ multiplex PCR, while the TCRdb copy is restricted to in-frame clones and leaves out a portion. This sample has under 600,000 clones; more than 95% occur once, and the top ten carry roughly 0.05%. The sample taken for sequencing was naive CD4+ T cells sorted from blood. The sample's subset: CD45RA+ positively selected. These receptors originate from a young woman in good health.

This sequence joins TRBV9 and TRBJ2-1; D is perhaps TRBD2 (5 bases). This CDR3 region has 12 residues. The germline V gene encodes CDR1 SGDLS and CDR2 YYNGEE. V was shortened by 0 bases and J by 7 bases, with 5 bases between the two germline ends. The CDR3 DNA follows: TGTGCCAGCAGCGTAGTAGCGAATGAGCAGTTCTTC. It codes for CASSVVANEQFF. The complete variable domain, with remaining parts taken from reference TRBV9 and TRBJ2-1, reads DSGVTQTPKHLITATGQRVTLRCSPRSGDLSVYWYQQSLDQGLQFLIQYYNGEERAKGNILERFSAQQFPDLHSELNLSSLELGDSALYFCASSVVANEQFFGPGTRLTVL.

The chain joins TRBV5-1 to TRBJ2-5, with no clear D. The CDR3 spans 14 residues. The germline CDR1 and CDR2 sequences are SGHRS and YFSETQ. The germline V and J ends were trimmed by 5 bases and 5 bases, with 16 bases remaining between them. CDR3 DNA sequence: TGCGCCAGCAGAGCAGGACCCATCGCGGAGACCCAGTACTTC. Amino acids: CASRAGPIAETQYF.

This rearrangement joins TRBV10-1 to TRBJ1-3, with D possibly TRBD1 on 6 matching bases. Trimming shortened V by 6 bases and J by 2 bases, and 11 bases separated the two germline ends. This CDR3 is 14 amino acids long. Germline CDR1 reads WNHNN; CDR2 reads SYGVQD (reference sequence). CDR3 region: CASSRDTAGNTIYF. The DNA of the CDR3 is TGCGCCAGCAGCCGGGACACGGCTGGAAACACCATATATTTT.

The chain links TRBV28 to TRBJ2-7; no firm D call. Germline-derived CDR1 and CDR2 are MDHEN and SYDVKM. CDR3 length equals 12 residues. V was clipped by 2 bases and J by 4 bases, with 6 bases between them. The CDR3 sequence: CASSLQEYEQYF. The CDR3 DNA follows: TGTGCCAGCAGTTTACAGGAATACGAGCAGTACTTC.

The chain joins TRBV28 to TRBJ2-1; D is possibly TRBD1 or TRBD2 (7 bases each). The CDR3 runs 16 residues. Germline V gene lookup returns CDR1 MDHEN and CDR2 SYDVKM. V lost 6 bases and J lost 3, with 18 bases in between. CDR3 DNA sequence: TGTGCCAGCAGACTGGGGGGGGACAGAAACTACAATGAGCAGTTCTTC. Residues: CASRLGGDRNYNEQFF.

The CDR3 region is CASSLQGDSSTDTQYF. DNA for the CDR3: TGCGCCAGCAGCTTGCAGGGCGATTCTAGCACAGATACGCAGTATTTT. The chain uses TRBV5-1 and TRBJ2-3; possible D gene TRBD1, 5 bases. The CDR3 covers 16 residues. Per germline, CDR1 SGHRS and CDR2 YFSETQ. V lost 1 base, J lost 0 bases, and 12 bases lay in between. The whole variable domain, filled in from reference TRBV5-1 and TRBJ2-3, reads KAGVTQTPRYLIKTRGQQVTLSCSPISGHRSVSWYQQTPGQGLQFLFEYFSETQRNKGNFPGRFSGRQFSNSRSEMNVSTLELGDSALYLCASSLQGDSSTDTQYFGPGTRLTVL.

The chain is built from TRBV5-1 and TRBJ2-7; D may match TRBD1 or TRBD2 (6 bases each). Germline V gene sequence: CDR1 SGHRS, CDR2 YFSETQ. The CDR3 contains 15 residues. Trimming took off 4 bases at V and 2 bases at J, with 16 bases between the two ends. CDR3 sequence: CASSRGTIPPYEQYF. CDR3 in DNA: TGCGCCAGCAGCCGCGGGACAATCCCCCCCTACGAGCAGTACTTC.

This clone was observed a single time. The CDR3 region is CATSRDYGRQAGANVLTF. In DNA, the CDR3 is TGTGCCACCAGCAGAGATTATGGTCGGCAGGCTGGGGCCAACGTCCTGACTTTC. This chain connects TRBV15 to TRBJ2-6; D uncertain. This CDR3 has 18 residues. Per germline, CDR1 LNHNV and CDR2 YYDKDF (reference sequence). Trimming took off 0 bases at V and 2 bases at J, with 14 bases between the two ends.

V gene TRBV6-1 combines with J gene TRBJ1-3, with a tentative D call TRBD1 (6 bases). V was pared by 2 bases and J by 4 bases, with 12 bases between. The germline CDR1 and CDR2 sequences are MNHNS and SASEGT. The CDR3 spans 15 residues. In nucleotides, the CDR3 is TGTGCCAGCAGTGAACAATCGGGGGGCGGAAACACCATATATTTT. The encoded protein is CASSEQSGGGNTIYF.

This rearrangement joins TRBV15 to TRBJ2-2; D call uncertain. CDR3 length: 11 residues. The V gene lost 7 bases and the J gene lost 7 bases, with 7 bases spanning the gap. The germline V gene has CDR1 LNHNV and CDR2 YYDKDF (reference sequence). DNA for the CDR3: TGTGCCACCACTATGGGCGGGGAGCTGTTTTTT. Amino acid sequence: CATTMGGELFF.

The chain joins TRBV11-2 to TRBJ1-2; weak D call: TRBD1 (5 bases). Trimming removed 2 bases from V and 10 bases from J, with 11 bases in between. Germline values: CDR1 SGHAT, CDR2 FQNNGV. CDR3 length equals 12 residues. The CDR3 DNA follows: TGTGCCAGCAGCTTAAATGAGGGGACCTACACCTTC. Amino acids: CASSLNEGTYTF.

The chain couples TRBV6-6 to TRBJ1-1; no clear D. This CDR3 is built from 11 residues. V was pared by 9 bases and J by 1 base, with 6 bases between. Per the germline V gene, CDR1 is MNHNY and CDR2 is SVGAGI (reference sequence). CDR3 region: CASWKNTEAFF. In DNA form, the CDR3 reads TGTGCCAGTTGGAAGAACACTGAAGCTTTCTTT.

The chain couples TRBV6-4 to TRBJ2-7, with 16 bases identical to TRBD2. Per germline, CDR1 MRHNA and CDR2 SNTAGT. With V trimmed by 6 bases and J by 4 bases, 9 bases remained unmatched. The CDR3 has 17 amino acids. The CDR3 loop reads CASRAAGLAGGPYEQYF. The DNA of the CDR3 is TGTGCCAGCAGGGCCGCGGGACTAGCGGGAGGGCCTTACGAGCAGTACTTC.

This chain joins TRBV2 and TRBJ2-2, with D possibly TRBD1 on 5 matching bases. CDR3 length: 14 residues. Germline V gives CDR1 SNHLY, CDR2 FYNNEI. The CDR3 spells CASCPRGRAGELFF. CDR3 coding DNA: TGTGCTAGTTGTCCAAGGGGCAGGGCCGGGGAGCTGTTTTTT.

The gene calls are TRBV30 and TRBJ2-7; D might be TRBD1 (6 bases). Deletions cut 3 bases from V and 3 bases from J, with 15 bases between. Germline V lookup: CDR1 GTSNPN, CDR2 SVGIG (reference sequence). The CDR3 runs 14 residues. CDR3: CAWRRRQELYEQYF. The CDR3 nucleotides are TGTGCCTGGAGGAGGAGACAGGAGCTCTACGAGCAGTACTTC.

This chain uses TRBV6-1 with TRBJ1-1; no clear D. V dropped 6 bases and J dropped 6 bases, with 11 bases sitting between them. Germline CDR1 is MNHNS and CDR2 is SASEGT. The CDR3 runs 12 residues. The CDR3 DNA is TGTGCCAGCAGACACCAAATCGCTGAAGCTTTCTTT. Translated: CASRHQIAEAFF.

The genes are TRBV5-1 and TRBJ2-7, with 11 bases that match TRBD2. The ends lost 3 bases at V and 0 bases at J; junction bases unmatched: 8. The CDR3 totals 17 residues. Germline V CDR1 and CDR2: SGHRS, YFSETQ. CDR3 coding DNA: TGCGCCAGCAGCTCGACTAGCGGGACCCCTAGCTCCTACGAGCAGTACTTC. Amino acid sequence: CASSSTSGTPSSYEQYF.

The V gene is TRBV6-5, the J gene TRBJ2-3, with 9 bases identical to TRBD2. The CDR3 extends over 16 amino acids. The V gene's germline CDR1 is MNHEY and CDR2 SVGAGI. V shed 0 bases and J 5 bases; nucleotides not matched to a gene: 6. The CDR3 DNA follows: TGTGCCAGCAGTTACTCGGGCGGGAGGGAAGGAGATACGCAGTATTTT. Its translation: CASSYSGGREGDTQYF.

This chain connects TRBV7-3 to TRBJ2-2, with D unresolved. Trimming removed 5 bases from V and 0 bases from J, with 7 bases in between. This CDR3 is built from 14 residues. CDR1 is SGHTA, CDR2 FQGTGA, per germline. In nucleotides, the CDR3 is TGTGCCAGCAGCAACGACACGAACACCGGGGAGCTGTTTTTT. It is translated as CASSNDTNTGELFF.

J is TRBJ2-5 and V is TRBV28, with D possibly TRBD2 on 6 matching bases. Trimming shortened V by 5 bases and J by 9 bases, and 16 bases separated the two germline ends. The CDR3 spans 13 residues. The germline CDR1 and CDR2 sequences are MDHEN and SYDVKM. CDR3 loop: CASSRDSGVAQYF. CDR3 nucleotide sequence: TGTGCCAGCAGTAGGGACTCCGGAGTGGCCCAGTACTTC.

Only one count was recorded for this clone. The chain carries TRBV13 and TRBJ1-2; D call uncertain. Germline CDR1 PRHDT, CDR2 FYEKMQ (reference sequence). CDR3 length: 12 amino acids. The germline V and J ends were trimmed by 1 base and 6 bases, with 6 bases remaining between them. CDR3 loop: CASSLDSHGYTF. In nucleotides, the CDR3 is TGTGCCAGCAGCTTAGACAGCCATGGCTACACCTTC.

The rearrangement joins TRBV4-2 to TRBJ1-5; TRBD1 is a possible D gene (5 bases). Germline V gives CDR1 LGHNA, CDR2 YNFKEQ. Trimming took off 0 bases at V and 0 bases at J, with 9 bases between the two ends. The CDR3 sequence is 16 residues long. Here the CDR3 DNA reads TGTGCCAGCAGCCAAGAGGGGGGAAATAGCAATCAGCCCCAGCATTTT. Protein sequence: CASSQEGGNSNQPQHF.

The chain combines TRBV7-2 with TRBJ2-5, with a tentative D call TRBD2 (6 bases). From germline, CDR1 is SGHTA and CDR2 FQGNSA. V lost 1 base, J lost 5 bases, and 23 bases lay in between. The CDR3 is made up of 18 amino acids. The CDR3 bases are TGTGCCAGCAGCTTAGATTTAGTTGGTTGGAGGGGTCGGGAGACCCAGTACTTC. Protein sequence: CASSLDLVGWRGRETQYF. Full variable domain (rest looked up from reference TRBV7-2 and TRBJ2-5): GAGVSQSPSNKVTEKGKDVELRCDPISGHTALYWYRQSLGQGLEFLIYFQGNSAPDKSGLPSDRFSAERTGGSVSTLTIQRTQQEDSAVYLCASSLDLVGWRGRETQYFGPGTRLLVL.

The chain employs TRBV18 and TRBJ1-5; D gene uncertain. V shed 3 bases and J shed 8 bases, with 11 bases lying between them. Germline-derived CDR1 and CDR2 are KGHSH and LQKENI. This CDR3 spans 13 amino acids. CDR3 amino acids: CASSPRLSEPQHF. Here the CDR3 DNA reads TGTGCCAGCTCACCCCGCCTCTCCGAGCCCCAGCATTTT.

The rearrangement uses TRBV5-1 and TRBJ2-3, with 7 positions matching TRBD1. The germline CDR1 and CDR2 sequences are SGHRS and YFSETQ. Losses at the gene ends were 0 bases for V and 3 bases for J; bases not matched to a gene: 7. The CDR3 runs to 16 residues. The DNA of the CDR3 is TGCGCCAGCAGCTTGGGGACAGGCCCACATACAGATACGCAGTATTTT. This translates into CASSLGTGPHTDTQYF.

The rearrangement uses TRBV5-5 and TRBJ1-2, with D perhaps matching TRBD1 (5 bases). Germline CDR1 reads SGHKS; CDR2 reads YYEKEE (reference sequence). Trimming removed 4 bases at V and 3 bases at J, with 25 bases between. CDR3 length equals 18 residues. CDR3 nucleotide sequence: TGTGCCAGCAGCCGGCGGAAACCGGGGGAAGGGATCGACTATGGCTACACCTTC. Residues: CASSRRKPGEGIDYGYTF.

This clone was found once. The rearrangement joins TRBV7-9 to TRBJ2-3; 9 bases line up with TRBD2. Germline V gene lookup returns CDR1 SEHNR and CDR2 FQNEAQ (reference sequence). V trimming: 1 base; J trimming: 2 bases; junction bases outside the gene matches: 4. This CDR3 contains 16 residues. This CDR3 is CASSLEAGGPTDTQYF. CDR3 DNA sequence: TGTGCCAGCAGCTTAGAAGCGGGAGGCCCCACAGATACGCAGTATTTT.